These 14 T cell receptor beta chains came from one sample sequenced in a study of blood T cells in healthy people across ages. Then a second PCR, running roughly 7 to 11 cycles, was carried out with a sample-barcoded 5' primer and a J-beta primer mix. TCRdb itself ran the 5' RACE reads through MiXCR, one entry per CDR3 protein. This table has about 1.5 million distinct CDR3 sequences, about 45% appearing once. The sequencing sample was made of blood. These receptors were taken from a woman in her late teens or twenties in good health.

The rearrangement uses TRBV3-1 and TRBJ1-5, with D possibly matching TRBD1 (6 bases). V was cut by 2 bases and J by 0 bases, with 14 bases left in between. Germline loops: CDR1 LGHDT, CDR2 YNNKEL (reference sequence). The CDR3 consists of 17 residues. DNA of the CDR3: TGTGCCAGCAGCCAACGCTACAGGGTGCATAGCAATCAGCCCCAGCATTTT. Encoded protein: CASSQRYRVHSNQPQHF.

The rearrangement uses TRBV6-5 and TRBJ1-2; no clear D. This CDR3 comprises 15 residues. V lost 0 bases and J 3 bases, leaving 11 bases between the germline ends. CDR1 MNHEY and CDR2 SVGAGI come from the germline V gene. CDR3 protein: CASSYSRQTHYGYTF. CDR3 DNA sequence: TGTGCCAGCAGTTACTCTAGGCAGACCCACTATGGCTACACCTTC.

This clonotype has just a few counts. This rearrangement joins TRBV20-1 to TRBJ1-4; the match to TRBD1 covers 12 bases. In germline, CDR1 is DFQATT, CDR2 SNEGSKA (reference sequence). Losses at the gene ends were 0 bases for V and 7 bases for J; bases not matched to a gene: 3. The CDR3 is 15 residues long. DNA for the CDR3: TGCAGTGCTAGAGATCCGGGACAGGGGGCTGAAAAACTGTTTTTT. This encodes CSARDPGQGAEKLFF.

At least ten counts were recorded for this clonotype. The CDR3 region has the DNA TGTGCCAGCAGCCAGGCAGCAGGAACCTATGGCTACACCTTC. This translates into CASSQAAGTYGYTF. This chain connects TRBV3-1 to TRBJ1-2; D uncertain. This CDR3 has 14 residues. Between the trimmed V and J ends, which lost 3 bases and 4 bases, there was a span of 12 bases. Germline values: CDR1 LGHDT, CDR2 YNNKEL (reference sequence).

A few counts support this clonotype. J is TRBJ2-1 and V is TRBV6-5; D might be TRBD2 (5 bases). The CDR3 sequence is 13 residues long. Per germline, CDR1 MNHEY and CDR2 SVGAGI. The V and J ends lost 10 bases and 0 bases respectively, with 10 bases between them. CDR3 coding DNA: TGTGCCACCGGGGTGAGCTCCTACAATGAGCAGTTCTTC. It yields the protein CATGVSSYNEQFF.

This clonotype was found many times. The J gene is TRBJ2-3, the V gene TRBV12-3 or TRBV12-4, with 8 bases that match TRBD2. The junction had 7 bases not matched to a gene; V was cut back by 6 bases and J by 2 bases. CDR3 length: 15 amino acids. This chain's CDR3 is CASRGTSGFTDTQYF. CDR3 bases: TGTGCCAGCAGGGGCACTAGCGGCTTCACAGATACGCAGTATTTT.

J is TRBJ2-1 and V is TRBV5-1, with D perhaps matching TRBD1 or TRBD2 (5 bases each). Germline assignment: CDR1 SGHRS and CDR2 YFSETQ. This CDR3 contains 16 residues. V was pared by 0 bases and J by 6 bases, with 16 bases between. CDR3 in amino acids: CASSLGLTGTLNEQFF. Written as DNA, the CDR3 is TGCGCCAGCAGCTTGGGGCTCACCGGGACCCTCAATGAGCAGTTCTTC. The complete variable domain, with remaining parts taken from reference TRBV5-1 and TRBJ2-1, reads KAGVTQTPRYLIKTRGQQVTLSCSPISGHRSVSWYQQTPGQGLQFLFEYFSETQRNKGNFPGRFSGRQFSNSRSEMNVSTLELGDSALYLCASSLGLTGTLNEQFFGPGTRLTVL.

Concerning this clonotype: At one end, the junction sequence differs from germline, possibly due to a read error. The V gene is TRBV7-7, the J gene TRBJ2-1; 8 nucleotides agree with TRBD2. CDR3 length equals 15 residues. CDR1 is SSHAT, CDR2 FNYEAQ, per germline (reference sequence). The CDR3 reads CASSLVDGGGGEQFF. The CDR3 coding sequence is TGTGCTAGCAGCTTAGTTGACGGGGGGGGAGGTGAGCAGTTCTTC.

The CDR3 DNA reads TGTGCCAGCAGTTACAAGTTCGGACAGGGGTACGAGCAGTACTTC. Residues: CASSYKFGQGYEQYF. The chain couples TRBV6-6 to TRBJ2-4; TRBD1 agrees at 9 bases. TRBJ2-7 matches the DNA end more closely, so the J call is doubtful. Germline V gene sequence: CDR1 MNHNY, CDR2 SVGAGI (reference sequence). The CDR3 is made up of 15 amino acids.

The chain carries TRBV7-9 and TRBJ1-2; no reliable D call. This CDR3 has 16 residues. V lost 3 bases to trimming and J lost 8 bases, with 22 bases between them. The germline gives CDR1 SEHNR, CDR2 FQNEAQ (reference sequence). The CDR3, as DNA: TGTGCCAGCAGCTTTTCTCGGCAGGTCCCTAAGGTGGGCTACACCTTC. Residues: CASSFSRQVPKVGYTF.

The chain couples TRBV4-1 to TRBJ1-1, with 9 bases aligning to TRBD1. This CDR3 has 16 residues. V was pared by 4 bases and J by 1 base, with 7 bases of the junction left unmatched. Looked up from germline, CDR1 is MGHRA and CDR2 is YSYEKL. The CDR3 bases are TGCGCCAGCAGCCCCGGACAGGGGCCGCGGAACACTGAAGCTTTCTTT. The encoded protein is CASSPGQGPRNTEAFF.

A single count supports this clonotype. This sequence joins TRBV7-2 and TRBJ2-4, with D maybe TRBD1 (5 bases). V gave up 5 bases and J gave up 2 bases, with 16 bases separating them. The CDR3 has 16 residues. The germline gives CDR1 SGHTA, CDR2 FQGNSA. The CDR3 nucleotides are TGTGCCAGCAGCAACCCCAGGGTTTGGCCCAAAAACATTCAGTACTTC. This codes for CASSNPRVWPKNIQYF.

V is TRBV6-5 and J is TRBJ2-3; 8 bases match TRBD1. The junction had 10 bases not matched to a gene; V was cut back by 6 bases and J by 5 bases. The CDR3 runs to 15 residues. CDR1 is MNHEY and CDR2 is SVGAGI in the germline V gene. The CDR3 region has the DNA TGTGCCAGCAGCTGGGACAGGCACCTAAGAGATACGCAGTATTTT. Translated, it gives CASSWDRHLRDTQYF.

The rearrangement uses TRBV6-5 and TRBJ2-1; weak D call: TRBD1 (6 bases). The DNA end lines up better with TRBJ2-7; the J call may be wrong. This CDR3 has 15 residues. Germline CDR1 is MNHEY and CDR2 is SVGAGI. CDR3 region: CASRSPVQGRFEQYF. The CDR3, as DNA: TGTGCCAGCAGAAGCCCAGTACAGGGTCGGTTTGAGCAGTACTTC.